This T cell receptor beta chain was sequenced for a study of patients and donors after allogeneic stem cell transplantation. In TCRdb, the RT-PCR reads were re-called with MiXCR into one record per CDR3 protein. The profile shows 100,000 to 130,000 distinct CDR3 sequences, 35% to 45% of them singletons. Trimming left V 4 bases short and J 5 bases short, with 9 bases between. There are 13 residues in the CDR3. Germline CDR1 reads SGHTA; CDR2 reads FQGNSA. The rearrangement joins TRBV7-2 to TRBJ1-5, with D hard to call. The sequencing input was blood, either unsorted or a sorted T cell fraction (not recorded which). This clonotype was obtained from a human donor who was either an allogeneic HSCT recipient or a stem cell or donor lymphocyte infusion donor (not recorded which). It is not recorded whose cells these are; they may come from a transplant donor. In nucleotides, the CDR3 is TGTGCCAGCAGCTCCGGCCCGTATCAGCCCCAGCATTTT. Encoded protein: CASSSGPYQPQHF.